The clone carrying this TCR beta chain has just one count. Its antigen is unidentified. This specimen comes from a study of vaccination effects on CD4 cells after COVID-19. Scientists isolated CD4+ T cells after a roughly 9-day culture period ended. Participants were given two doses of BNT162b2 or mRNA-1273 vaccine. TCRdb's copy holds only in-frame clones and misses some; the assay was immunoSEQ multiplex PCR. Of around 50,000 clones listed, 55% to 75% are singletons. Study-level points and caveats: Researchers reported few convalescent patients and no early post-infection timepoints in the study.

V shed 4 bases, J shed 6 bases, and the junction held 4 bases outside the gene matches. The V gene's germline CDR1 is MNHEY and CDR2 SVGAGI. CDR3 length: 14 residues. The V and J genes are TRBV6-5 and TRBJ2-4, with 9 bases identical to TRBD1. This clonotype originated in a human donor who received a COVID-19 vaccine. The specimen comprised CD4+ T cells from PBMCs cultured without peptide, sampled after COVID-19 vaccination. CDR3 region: CASSSGTGINIQYF. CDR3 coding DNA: TGTGCCAGCAGTTCCGGGACAGGGATAAACATTCAGTACTTC.